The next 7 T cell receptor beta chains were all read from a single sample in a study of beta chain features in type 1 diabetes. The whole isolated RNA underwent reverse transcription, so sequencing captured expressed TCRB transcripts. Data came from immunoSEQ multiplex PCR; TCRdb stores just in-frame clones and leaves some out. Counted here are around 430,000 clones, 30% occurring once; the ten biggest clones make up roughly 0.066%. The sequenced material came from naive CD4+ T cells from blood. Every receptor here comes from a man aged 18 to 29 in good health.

The CDR3 loop reads CSALGAYEQYF. The CDR3 nucleotides are TGCAGTGCCTTAGGGGCCTACGAGCAGTACTTC. This rearrangement joins TRBV20-1 to TRBJ2-7; D is perhaps TRBD1 (5 bases). The CDR3 spans 11 residues. Per the germline V gene, CDR1 is DFQATT and CDR2 is SNEGSKA (reference sequence). V gave up 6 bases and J gave up 2 bases, with 8 bases separating them.

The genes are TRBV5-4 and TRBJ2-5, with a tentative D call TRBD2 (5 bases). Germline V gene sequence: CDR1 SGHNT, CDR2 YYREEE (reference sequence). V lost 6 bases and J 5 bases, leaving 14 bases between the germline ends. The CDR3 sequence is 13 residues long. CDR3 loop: CASTWPGLETQYF. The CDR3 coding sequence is TGTGCCAGCACCTGGCCGGGGTTGGAGACCCAGTACTTC.

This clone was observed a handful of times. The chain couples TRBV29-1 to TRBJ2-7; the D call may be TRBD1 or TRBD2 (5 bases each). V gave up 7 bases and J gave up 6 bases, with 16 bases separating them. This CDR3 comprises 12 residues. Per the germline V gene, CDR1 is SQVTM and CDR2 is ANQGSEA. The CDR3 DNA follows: TGCAGCGCTGGGGCCGGAGAGGGCGAGCAGTACTTC. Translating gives CSAGAGEGEQYF.

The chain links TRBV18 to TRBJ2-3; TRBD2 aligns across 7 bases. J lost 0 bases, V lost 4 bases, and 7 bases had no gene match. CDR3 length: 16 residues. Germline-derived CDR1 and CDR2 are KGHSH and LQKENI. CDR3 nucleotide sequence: TGTGCCAGCTCACGGATAGCGGGCGGCAGCACAGATACGCAGTATTTT. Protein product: CASSRIAGGSTDTQYF.

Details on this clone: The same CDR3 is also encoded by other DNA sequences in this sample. The CDR3 sequence: CASSQDNRGSYEQYF. The CDR3 nucleotides read TGTGCCAGCAGCCAAGATAACAGGGGGTCCTACGAGCAGTACTTC. The chain uses TRBV4-2 and TRBJ2-7; TRBD1 matches at 8 bases. The CDR3 loop spans 15 amino acids. The V segment lost 0 bases and the J segment 1 base; nucleotides outside the gene matches: 2. Germline CDR1 reads LGHNA; CDR2 reads YNFKEQ.

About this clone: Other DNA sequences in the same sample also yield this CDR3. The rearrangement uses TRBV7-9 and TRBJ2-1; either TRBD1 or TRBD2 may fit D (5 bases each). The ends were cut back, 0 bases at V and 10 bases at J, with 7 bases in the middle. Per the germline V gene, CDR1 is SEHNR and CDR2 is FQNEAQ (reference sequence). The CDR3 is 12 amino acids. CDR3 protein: CASSLARDEQFF. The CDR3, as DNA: TGTGCCAGCAGCTTAGCCCGGGACGAGCAGTTCTTC.

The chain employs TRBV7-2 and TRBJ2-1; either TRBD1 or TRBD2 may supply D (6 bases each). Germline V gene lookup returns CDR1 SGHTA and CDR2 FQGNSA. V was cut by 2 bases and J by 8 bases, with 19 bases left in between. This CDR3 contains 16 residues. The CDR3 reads CASSLSGTRGLHEQFF. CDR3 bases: TGTGCCAGCAGCTTAAGCGGCACCCGGGGGCTCCATGAGCAGTTCTTC. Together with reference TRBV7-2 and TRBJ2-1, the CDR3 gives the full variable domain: GAGVSQSPSNKVTEKGKDVELRCDPISGHTALYWYRQSLGQGLEFLIYFQGNSAPDKSGLPSDRFSAERTGGSVSTLTIQRTQQEDSAVYLCASSLSGTRGLHEQFFGPGTRLTVL.